This T cell receptor beta chain was sequenced during a study of blood T cell repertoires in COVID-19. Some clones are missing from TCRdb's copy, which holds only in-frame ones; the method was immunoSEQ multiplex PCR. This table has just under 60,000 clones, roughly four fifths appearing once. The germline gives CDR1 LNHDA, CDR2 SQIVND (reference sequence). Deletions cut 5 bases from V and 0 bases from J, with 17 bases between. The CDR3 loop spans 17 amino acids. The sample consisted of peripheral blood. The TCR was taken from a human donor in a cohort sampled during active COVID-19. The chain couples TRBV19 to TRBJ2-4; no firm D call. DNA of the CDR3: TGTGCCAGTAGTCATCAGTTCTTAACAATAGCCAAAAACATTCAGTACTTC. Encoded protein: CASSHQFLTIAKNIQYF.